The sample holds a few counts of the clone carrying this TCR beta chain. This entry belongs to a study of blood T cell repertoires in COVID-19. Looking at the study overall: There were acute and convalescent COVID-19 samples, and they came from the United States, Italy and Spain.

Germline CDR1 is LGHDT and CDR2 is YNNKEL (reference sequence). V lost 4 bases, J lost 8 bases, and 14 bases lay in between. The CDR3 spans 13 residues. Data came from immunoSEQ multiplex PCR; TCRdb stores just in-frame clones and leaves some out. The data contain 140,000 or so clones, more than 75% of them singletons. V is TRBV3-1 (or the pseudogene TRBV3-2) and J is TRBJ1-2, with unresolved D. What was sequenced was peripheral blood. The source is a human donor with acute or convalescent COVID-19. The donor label of this sample is uncertain. CDR3 sequence: CASSPSRGGGYTF. The CDR3 DNA follows: TGTGCCAGCAGCCCCTCCAGAGGTGGAGGCTACACCTTC.